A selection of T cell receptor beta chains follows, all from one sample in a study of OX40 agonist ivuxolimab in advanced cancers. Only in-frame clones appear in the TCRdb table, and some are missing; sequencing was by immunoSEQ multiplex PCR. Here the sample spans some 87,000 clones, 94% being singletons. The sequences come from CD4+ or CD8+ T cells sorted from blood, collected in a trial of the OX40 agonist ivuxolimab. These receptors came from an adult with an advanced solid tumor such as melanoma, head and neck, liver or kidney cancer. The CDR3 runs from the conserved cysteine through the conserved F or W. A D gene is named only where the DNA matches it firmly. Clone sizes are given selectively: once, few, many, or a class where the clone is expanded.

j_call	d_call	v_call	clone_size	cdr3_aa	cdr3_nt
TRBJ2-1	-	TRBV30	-	CACLERLSSYNEQFF	TGTGCCTGCCTGGAGAGATTGAGCTCCTACAATGAGCAGTTCTTC
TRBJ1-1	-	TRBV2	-	CASREGRENTEAFF	TGTGCCAGCCGCGAGGGCAGGGAGAACACTGAAGCTTTCTTT
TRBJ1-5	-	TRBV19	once	CASSLIRHPSNQPQHF	TGTGCCAGTAGTTTAATACGACACCCTAGCAATCAGCCCCAGCATTTT
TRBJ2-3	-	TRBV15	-	CATSRDQADTQYF	TGTGCCACCAGCAGAGATCAGGCAGATACGCAGTATTTT
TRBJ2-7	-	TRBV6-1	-	CASSELSVSSDEQYF	TGTGCCAGCAGTGAATTATCTGTTTCGAGCGACGAGCAGTACTTC
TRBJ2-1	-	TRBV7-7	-	CASSPIPGLEDNEQFF	TGTGCTAGCAGTCCAATCCCGGGACTGGAAGACAATGAGCAGTTCTTC
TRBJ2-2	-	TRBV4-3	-	CASSRASSVTNTGELFF	TGCGCCAGCAGCCGTGCATCTAGCGTCACTAACACCGGGGAGCTGTTTTTT
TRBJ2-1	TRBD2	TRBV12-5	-	CASGLVQGLAGRNEQFF	TGTGCTAGTGGTTTGGTACAGGGCCTAGCGGGAAGAAATGAGCAGTTCTTC
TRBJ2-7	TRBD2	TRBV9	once	CASSATSGSYEQYF	TGTGCCAGCAGCGCGACTAGCGGCTCCTACGAGCAGTACTTC
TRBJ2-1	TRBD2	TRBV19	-	CASKRTSGGYNEQFF	TGTGCCAGTAAGCGGACTAGCGGAGGCTACAATGAGCAGTTCTTC
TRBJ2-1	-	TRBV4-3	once	CASSQDRIGYNNEQFF	TGCGCCAGCAGCCAAGATAGGATCGGGTACAACAATGAGCAGTTCTTC
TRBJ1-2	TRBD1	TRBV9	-	CASSGGTGAGYTF	TGTGCCAGCAGCGGGGGGACAGGGGCTGGCTACACCTTC
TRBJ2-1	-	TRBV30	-	CAWRVGNEQFF	TGTGCCTGGAGAGTAGGCAATGAGCAGTTCTTC
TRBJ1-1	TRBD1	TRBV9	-	CASSVAGTVIMNTEAFF	TGTGCCAGCAGCGTCGCCGGGACAGTTATAATGAACACTGAAGCTTTCTTT
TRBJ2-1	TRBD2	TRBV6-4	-	CASSPGGNEQFF	TGTGCCAGCAGTCCGGGGGGCAATGAGCAGTTCTTC
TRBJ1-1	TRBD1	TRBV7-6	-	CASSLGTQGEAFF	TGTGCCAGCAGCTTAGGGACACAGGGGGAAGCTTTCTTT
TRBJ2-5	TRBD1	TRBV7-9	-	CASSPIGTGKQETQYF	TGTGCCAGCAGCCCAATAGGGACAGGTAAACAAGAGACCCAGTACTTC
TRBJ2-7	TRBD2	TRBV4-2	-	CASSPLGTSGYEQYF	TGTGCCAGCAGCCCGCTGGGGACTAGCGGCTACGAGCAGTACTTC
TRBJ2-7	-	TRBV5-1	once	CASSSLEGSSYEQYF	TGCGCCAGCAGCTCCCTAGAGGGTTCATCCTACGAGCAGTACTTC
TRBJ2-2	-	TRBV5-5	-	CASSLQAPGQNTGELFF	TGTGCCAGCAGCTTGCAAGCTCCGGGACAGAACACCGGGGAGCTGTTTTTT